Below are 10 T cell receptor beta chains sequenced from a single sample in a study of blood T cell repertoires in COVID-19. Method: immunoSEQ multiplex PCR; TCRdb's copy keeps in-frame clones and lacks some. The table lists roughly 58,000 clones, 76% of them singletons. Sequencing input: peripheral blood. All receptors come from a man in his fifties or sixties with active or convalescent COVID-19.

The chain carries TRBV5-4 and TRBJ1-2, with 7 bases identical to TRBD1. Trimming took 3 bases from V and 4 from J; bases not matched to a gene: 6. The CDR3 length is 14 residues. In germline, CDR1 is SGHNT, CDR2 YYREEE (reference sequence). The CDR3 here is CASSSGQPFYGYTF. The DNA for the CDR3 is TGTGCCAGCAGCTCGGGACAGCCATTCTATGGCTACACCTTC.

The CDR3 spells CASSTAGQPYEQYF. The CDR3 nucleotides read TGTGCCAGCTCTACCGCGGGACAGCCATACGAGCAGTACTTC. The genes are TRBV18 and TRBJ2-7, with a tentative D call TRBD1 (7 bases). This CDR3 spans 14 amino acids. The V gene lost 6 bases and the J gene lost 4 bases, with 16 bases spanning the gap. The germline V gene encodes CDR1 KGHSH and CDR2 LQKENI.

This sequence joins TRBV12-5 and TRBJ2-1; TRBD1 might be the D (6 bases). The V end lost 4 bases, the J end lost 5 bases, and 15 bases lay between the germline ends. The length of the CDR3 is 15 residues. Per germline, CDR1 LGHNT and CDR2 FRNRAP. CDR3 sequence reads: CASGSPYRDNNEQFF. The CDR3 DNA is TGTGCTAGTGGTTCACCCTATCGGGACAACAATGAGCAGTTCTTC.

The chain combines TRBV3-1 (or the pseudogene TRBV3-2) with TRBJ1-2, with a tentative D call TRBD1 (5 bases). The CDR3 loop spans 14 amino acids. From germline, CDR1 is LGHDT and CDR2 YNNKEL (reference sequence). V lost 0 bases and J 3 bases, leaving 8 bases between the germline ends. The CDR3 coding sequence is TGTGCCAGCAGCCAAGATTCGACAGACTATGGCTACACCTTC. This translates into CASSQDSTDYGYTF.

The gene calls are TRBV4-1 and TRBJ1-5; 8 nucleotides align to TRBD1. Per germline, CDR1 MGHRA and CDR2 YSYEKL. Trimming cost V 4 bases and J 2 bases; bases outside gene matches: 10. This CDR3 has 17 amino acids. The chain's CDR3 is CASSPPMTGDGNQPQHF. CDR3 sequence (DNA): TGCGCCAGCAGCCCACCTATGACAGGGGACGGCAATCAGCCCCAGCATTTT.

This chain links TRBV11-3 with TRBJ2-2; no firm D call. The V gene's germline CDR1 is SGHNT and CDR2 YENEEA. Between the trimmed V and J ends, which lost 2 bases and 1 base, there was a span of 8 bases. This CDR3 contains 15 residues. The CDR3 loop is CASSLNGGNTGELFF. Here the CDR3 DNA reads TGTGCCAGCAGCTTAAACGGCGGGAACACCGGGGAGCTGTTTTTT.

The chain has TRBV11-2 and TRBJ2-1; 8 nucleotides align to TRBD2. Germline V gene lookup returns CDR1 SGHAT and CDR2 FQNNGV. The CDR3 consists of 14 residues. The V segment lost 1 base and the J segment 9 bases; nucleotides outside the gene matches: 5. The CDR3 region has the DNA TGTGCCAGCAGCTTAGGAGCGGGAGTTATTGAGCAGTTCTTC. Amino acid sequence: CASSLGAGVIEQFF.

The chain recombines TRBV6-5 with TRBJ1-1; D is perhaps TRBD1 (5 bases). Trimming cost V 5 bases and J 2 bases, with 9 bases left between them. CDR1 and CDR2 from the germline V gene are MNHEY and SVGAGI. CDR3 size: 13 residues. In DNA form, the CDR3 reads TGTGCCAGCAGTACCAGGGAAAACACTGAAGCTTTCTTT. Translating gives CASSTRENTEAFF.

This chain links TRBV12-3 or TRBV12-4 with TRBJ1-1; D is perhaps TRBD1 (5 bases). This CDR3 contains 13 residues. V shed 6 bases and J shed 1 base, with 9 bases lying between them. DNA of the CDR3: TGTGCCAGCAGCTACAGGAGGAACACTGAAGCTTTCTTT. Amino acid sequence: CASSYRRNTEAFF.

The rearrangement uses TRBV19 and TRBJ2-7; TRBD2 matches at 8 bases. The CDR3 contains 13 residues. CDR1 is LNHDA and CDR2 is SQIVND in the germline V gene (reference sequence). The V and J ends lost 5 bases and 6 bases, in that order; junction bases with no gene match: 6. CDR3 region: CASSLGTRSEQYF. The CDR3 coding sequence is TGTGCCAGTAGTCTCGGGACTAGGAGCGAGCAGTACTTC.